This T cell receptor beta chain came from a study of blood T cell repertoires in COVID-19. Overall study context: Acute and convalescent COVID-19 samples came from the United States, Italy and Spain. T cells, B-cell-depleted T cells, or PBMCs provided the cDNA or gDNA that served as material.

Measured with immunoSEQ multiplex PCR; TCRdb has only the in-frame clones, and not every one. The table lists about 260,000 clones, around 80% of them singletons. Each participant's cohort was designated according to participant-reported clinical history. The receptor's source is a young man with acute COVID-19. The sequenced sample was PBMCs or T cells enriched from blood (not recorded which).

The CDR3 bases are TGCGCCAGCAGCTTGTGGCCTAGCGGAGCGAACACCGGGGAGCTGTTTTTT. Residues: CASSLWPSGANTGELFF. The chain employs TRBV5-1 and TRBJ2-2; 7 bases are a match to TRBD2. Unmatched junction bases numbered 6, after V lost 1 base and J lost 0 bases. The germline V gene has CDR1 SGHRS and CDR2 YFSETQ. The CDR3 runs 17 residues.